The following is a T cell receptor (beta chain) sequence with its context. The antigen is not known. Time point of the sample: blood from clinic visit 5 months post-surgery; TSC patient then seizure free. The sequenced cases were selected for having the highest brain T cell transcript signatures. Pre-surgery treatment included at least one anti-epileptic drug. This record belongs to a study of brain T cells in children with intractable seizures. TCRdb's copy holds only in-frame clones and misses some; the assay was immunoSEQ multiplex PCR. Of approximately 330,000 clones listed, over 90% are singletons. Study results and limitations: Viral specificity was inferred only from CDR3 similarity; HCMV serostatus was unknown.

Trimming removed 5 bases at V and 0 bases at J, with 13 bases between. The CDR3 consists of 15 residues. Germline CDR1 and CDR2: SGHAT and FQNNGV. The sequences come from peripheral blood, collected roughly 5 months after surgery. This TCR derives from a boy less than two years old with tuberous sclerosis and intractable seizures. The chain uses TRBV11-2 and TRBJ1-1; D is ambiguous. CDR3 protein: CASSKDGTLNTEAFF. CDR3 bases: TGTGCCAGCAGCAAGGACGGAACCTTGAACACTGAAGCTTTCTTT.